This T cell receptor beta chain is drawn from a study of CD8+ T cells in alopecia areata. Of note for this clone: Its cognate antigen is unknown.

As the sequencing template, cDNA was produced by extracting RNA and reverse transcribing it. The repertoire was sequenced with immunoSEQ multiplex PCR; TCRdb's copy has only in-frame clones and lacks some. The table lists 150,000 to 200,000 clones, 58% of them singletons, with roughly 5.8% in the top ten. General study points: Links between baseline CD8+ expansion and response need larger treated cohorts. Scalp clonality decreased significantly with tofacitinib, and so did expanded CD8+ clones among the top 100.

Treatment meaning: oral pan-JAK inhibitor, 5-10 mg twice daily. It was from PBMCs that CD4+ and CD8+ T cells were sorted. V was trimmed by 8 bases and J by 4 bases, leaving 6 bases between them. Germline assignment: CDR1 LNHDA and CDR2 SQIVND (reference sequence). This CDR3 is 12 amino acids long. The chain recombines TRBV19 with TRBJ2-6, with D hard to call. The origin of this receptor is a human donor with alopecia areata. Sequences were derived from CD4+ T cells sorted from blood, sampled at week 24, from a patient treated with tofacitinib. As DNA, the CDR3 is TGTGCCAGTTCCGGGGGGGCCAACGTCCTGACTTTC. It codes for CASSGGANVLTF.